The T cell receptor beta chain under discussion was sequenced for a study of breast tumors, draining lymph nodes, adjacent tissues. V gave up 1 base and J gave up 7 bases, with 11 bases separating them. The CDR3 totals 14 residues. Germline V gene lookup returns CDR1 DFQATT and CDR2 SNEGSKA (reference sequence). Findings and limits, study-wide: Luminal-like breast cancer showed significantly greater tumor-nontumor repertoire similarity than basal-like breast cancer did. The data were judged consistent with most tumor T cells coming from lymph node and expanding in tumor. Tumors had less TCR diversity than lymph nodes, more than nontumor tissue.

The table lists this clonotype with many counts. The antigen is unknown. TCRdb called the multiplex PCR reads again in MiXCR, with one record for every CDR3 protein. This sample has under 250,000 distinct CDR3 sequences; 32% occur once, and the top ten carry roughly 1.5%. The lymph nodes were axillary draining lymph nodes from breast cancer patients. The chain recombines TRBV20-1 with TRBJ1-6; D unclear. The sequenced sample was axillary lymph node tissue. The TCR comes from a female donor with breast cancer. Some clones in this sample may be carry-over from other donors' samples. Here the CDR3 reads CSARAGDWNSPLHF. The CDR3 DNA follows: TGCAGTGCTAGAGCTGGGGATTGGAATTCACCCCTCCACTTT.